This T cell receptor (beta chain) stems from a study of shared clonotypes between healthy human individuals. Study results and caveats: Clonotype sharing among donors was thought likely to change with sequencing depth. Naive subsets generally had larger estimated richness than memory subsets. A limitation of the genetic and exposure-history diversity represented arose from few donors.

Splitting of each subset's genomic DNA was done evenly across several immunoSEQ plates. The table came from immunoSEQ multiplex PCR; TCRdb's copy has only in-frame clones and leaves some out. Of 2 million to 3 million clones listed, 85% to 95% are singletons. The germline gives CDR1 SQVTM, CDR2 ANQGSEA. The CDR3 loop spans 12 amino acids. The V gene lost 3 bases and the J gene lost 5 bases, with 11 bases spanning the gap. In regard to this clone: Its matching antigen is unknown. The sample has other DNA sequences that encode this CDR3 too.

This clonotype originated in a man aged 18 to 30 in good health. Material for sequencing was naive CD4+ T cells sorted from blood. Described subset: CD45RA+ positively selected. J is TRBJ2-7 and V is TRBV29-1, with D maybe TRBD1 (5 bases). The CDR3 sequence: CSVEQGADEQYF. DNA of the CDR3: TGCAGCGTTGAGCAGGGTGCGGACGAGCAGTACTTC.